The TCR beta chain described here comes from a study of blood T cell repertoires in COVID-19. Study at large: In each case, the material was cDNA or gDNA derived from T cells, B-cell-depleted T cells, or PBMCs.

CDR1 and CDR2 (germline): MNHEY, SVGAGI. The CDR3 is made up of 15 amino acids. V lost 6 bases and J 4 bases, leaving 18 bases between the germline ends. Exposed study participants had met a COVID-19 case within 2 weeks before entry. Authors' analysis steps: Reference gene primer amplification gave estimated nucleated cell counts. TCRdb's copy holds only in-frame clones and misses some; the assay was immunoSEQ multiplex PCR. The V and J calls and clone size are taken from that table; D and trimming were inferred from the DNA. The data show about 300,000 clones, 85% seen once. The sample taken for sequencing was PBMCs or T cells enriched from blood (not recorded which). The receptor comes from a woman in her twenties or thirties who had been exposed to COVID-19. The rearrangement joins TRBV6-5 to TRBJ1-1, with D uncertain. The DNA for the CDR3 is TGTGCCAGCAGCCTTATAATGCATCGGGGCACTGAAGCTTTCTTT. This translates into CASSLIMHRGTEAFF.